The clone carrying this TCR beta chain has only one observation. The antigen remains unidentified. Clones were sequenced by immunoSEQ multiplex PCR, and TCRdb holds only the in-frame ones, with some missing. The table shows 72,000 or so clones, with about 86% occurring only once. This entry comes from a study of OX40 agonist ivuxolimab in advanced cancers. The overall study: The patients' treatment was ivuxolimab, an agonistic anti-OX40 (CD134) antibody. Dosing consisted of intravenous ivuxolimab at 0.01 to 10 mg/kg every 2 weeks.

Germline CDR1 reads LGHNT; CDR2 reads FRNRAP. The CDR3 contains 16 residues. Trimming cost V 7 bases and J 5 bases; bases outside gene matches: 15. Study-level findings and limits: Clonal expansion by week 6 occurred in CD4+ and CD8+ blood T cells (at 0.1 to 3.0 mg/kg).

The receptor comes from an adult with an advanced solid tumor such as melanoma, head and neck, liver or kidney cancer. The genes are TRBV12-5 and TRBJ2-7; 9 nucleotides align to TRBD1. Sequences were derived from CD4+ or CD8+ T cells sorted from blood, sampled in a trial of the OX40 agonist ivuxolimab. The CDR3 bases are TGTGCTAGTGCCTTGGGGGATGGACAGGGGAGGAACGAGCAGTACTTC. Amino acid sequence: CASALGDGQGRNEQYF.